This paragraph covers one TCR beta chain sequence. Its antigen is undetermined. These data come from a study of T-cell reconstitution after alpha-beta-depleted transplantation in children. Study-wide points: The high TCRbeta diversity at day 60 in some patients came from surviving recipient T cells and thymic progenitors. Several hundred expanded graft clones reportedly supplied alpha-beta T cells about two months after transplant. Most T-cell counts and diversity one year after the transplant came from T cells that were newly produced.

The CDR3 length is 18 residues. Trimming shortened V by 2 bases and J by 8 bases, and 25 bases separated the two germline ends. Germline CDR1 is SGHRS and CDR2 is YFSETQ. This sample's TCRbeta library carried unique molecular identifier barcodes. From the PCR reads, TCRdb called clonotypes with MiXCR, one entry per CDR3 protein. The sample includes hundreds of thousands of distinct CDR3 sequences, approximately 15% of them seen just once. The receptor was isolated from a male patient under 18 who had a stem cell transplant for acute lymphoblastic leukemia, so the T cells may come from the graft donor. The source material was PBMCs, mostly from graft donor cells, sampled 360 days after TCRalphabeta/CD19-depleted stem cell transplant. J is TRBJ1-4 and V is TRBV5-1, with D possibly being TRBD1 (6 bases). The CDR3 region has the DNA TGCGCCAGCAGCTTTAGCTACAGGGTTAAGTCGGTGGTGGAAAAACTGTTTTTT. Its protein is CASSFSYRVKSVVEKLFF.